The rows below give T cell receptor beta chains drawn from one sample of a study of OX40 agonist ivuxolimab in advanced cancers. Sequenced by immunoSEQ multiplex PCR; TCRdb stores in-frame clones only, minus some. The sample shows over 55,000 clones, around 90% of them seen only once. The sequences come from CD4+ or CD8+ T cells sorted from blood, collected in a trial of the OX40 agonist ivuxolimab. These receptors were collected from an adult with an advanced solid tumor such as melanoma, head and neck, liver or kidney cancer. CDR3s include the opening cysteine and the closing phenylalanine or tryptophan.

v_call	j_call	cdr3_length	cdr3_aa
TRBV9	TRBJ2-1	19	CASSSSGLAGLSSYNEQFF
TRBV7-6	TRBJ2-2	15	CASSPRAGEAGELFF
TRBV6-5	TRBJ1-1	15	CASRRDKYRNTEAFF
TRBV6-6	TRBJ2-2	12	CASISDTGELFF
TRBV27	TRBJ2-5	16	CASRPGAGENQETQYF
TRBV5-1	TRBJ1-1	16	CASSLTDPFSRFGAFF
TRBV27	TRBJ2-1	13	CASTGLAGNEQFF
TRBV11-3	TRBJ2-7	14	CASSSSTDPNEQYF
TRBV30	TRBJ1-2	13	CAWNSRPGYGYTF
TRBV6-6	TRBJ1-5	15	CASSHPGHINQPQHF
TRBV7-8	TRBJ1-1	15	CASSLALLDGPEAFF
TRBV10-3	TRBJ2-7	15	CAISDQGRAQDEQYF
TRBV5-6	TRBJ1-1	15	CASSGDSYMNTEAFF
TRBV27	TRBJ2-2	15	CASRIGRGEGRELFF
TRBV7-9	TRBJ2-1	15	CASSLVITGGNEQFF
TRBV4-3	TRBJ2-7	14	CASSQDPGGDEQYF
TRBV7-6	TRBJ2-1	17	CASSLLPDSSSYNEQFF
TRBV7-9	TRBJ2-6	15	CASSTQSSGANVLTF
TRBV19	TRBJ1-5	10	CASRASFKHF
TRBV15	TRBJ1-1	12	CATSRVGTEAFF
TRBV7-9	TRBJ2-7	12	CASSLGPGEQYF
TRBV6-5	TRBJ1-1	13	CASTGIGHTEAFF
TRBV19	TRBJ1-2	13	CASSAGQNYGYTF
TRBV21-1	TRBJ1-2	12	CASSKDGGGYTF
TRBV5-6	TRBJ2-5	12	CASSLDGGPVYF
TRBV11-2	TRBJ2-3	16	CASSLDPGFPTDTQYF
TRBV7-8	TRBJ2-1	17	CASSLSVAGGPWNEQFF
TRBV20-1	TRBJ1-2	11	CSERDIYGYTF
TRBV5-1	TRBJ2-3	13	CASSLVPTDTQYF
TRBV6-5	TRBJ1-1	13	CASSPWPYTEAFF
TRBV7-9	TRBJ2-1	19	CASSSIGEVYREVANEQFF
TRBV7-9	TRBJ2-5	13	CASSLNSLETQYF
TRBV13	TRBJ1-2	16	CASSLGSEASIYGYTF
TRBV5-1	TRBJ1-6	18	CASSPGAREGSYNSPLHF
TRBV4-2	TRBJ1-5	15	CASSQEVVSGQPQHF
TRBV28	TRBJ2-7	12	CAASGTSYEQYF
TRBV28	TRBJ1-3	18	CASSSSMDRYLKRNTIYF
TRBV25-1	TRBJ1-2	11	CASSGQGGYTF
TRBV9	TRBJ2-1	16	CASSVAYSGGLNEQFF
TRBV6-5	TRBJ1-1	14	CASSPGPRNTEAFF
TRBV6-6	TRBJ2-1	13	CASSLAPYNEQFF
TRBV11-3	TRBJ2-2	16	CASSLDLRPGTGELFF
TRBV13	TRBJ2-7	13	CASSQGTDREQYF
TRBV27	TRBJ1-5	14	CASTRGDSNQPQHF
TRBV10-3	TRBJ2-3	12	CAISEGTDTQYF
TRBV14	TRBJ2-2	15	CASSQGTGLYGELFF
TRBV6-5	TRBJ2-1	15	CASSYGVVGYNEQFF
TRBV9	TRBJ1-2	16	CASSAMASSTVGGYTF
TRBV19	TRBJ2-5	14	CASSATGTRETQYF
TRBV9	TRBJ2-3	15	CASSVVAGGTDTQYF
TRBV6-1	TRBJ1-1	15	CASSNLISGVVEAFF
TRBV4-1	TRBJ2-7	14	CASSHGQGDYAQYF
TRBV15	TRBJ1-1	15	CATSRGRRPNTEAFF
TRBV19	TRBJ2-4	16	CASSPGTTTAKNIQYF
TRBV27	TRBJ1-4	14	CASGQLPLGEKLFF
TRBV5-6	TRBJ2-7	13	CASSPTSSYEQYF
TRBV5-4	TRBJ1-2	19	CASSPSPPGYEISTYGYTF
TRBV2	TRBJ1-2	15	CASSEAGNYNYGYTF
TRBV7-9	TRBJ1-1	15	CATPGDRGQNTEAFF